The 7 T cell receptor beta chains reported below all come from one sample, sequenced in a study of blood T cell repertoires in COVID-19. Sequencing used immunoSEQ multiplex PCR; TCRdb keeps in-frame clones, though not all of them. The repertoire has 150,000 to 200,000 clones, around 93% of them found once; the top ten carry 3.5% to 5%. The sequencing input was peripheral blood. All receptors derive from a woman aged 45-60 years with acute or convalescent COVID-19.

The chain has TRBV7-2 and TRBJ1-1; unclear D gene. The CDR3 consists of 13 residues. Trimming left V 2 bases short and J 0 bases short, with 4 bases between. Germline V gene sequence: CDR1 SGHTA, CDR2 FQGNSA. The CDR3 sequence is CASSLYLNTEAFF. Here the CDR3 DNA reads TGTGCCAGCAGCTTATATCTGAACACTGAAGCTTTCTTT.

The chain links TRBV20-1 to TRBJ2-7; unclear D gene. Germline V gene lookup returns CDR1 DFQATT and CDR2 SNEGSKA (reference sequence). Trimming took 3 bases from V and 7 from J, leaving 10 bases between them. This CDR3 region has 11 residues. The CDR3 sequence: CSASLQREQYF. Here the CDR3 DNA reads TGCAGTGCTAGTCTGCAGAGGGAGCAGTACTTC.

The chain uses TRBV5-1 and TRBJ2-5, with 7 nucleotides matching TRBD1. Germline V CDR1 and CDR2: SGHRS, YFSETQ. The CDR3 is made up of 14 amino acids. J was trimmed by 2 bases and V by 6 bases; bases with no gene match: 7. CDR3 sequence (DNA): TGCGCCAGCAAGCTCGGACAGGCGCAAGAGACCCAGTACTTC. Translated, it gives CASKLGQAQETQYF. The entire variable domain, with the rest obtained from reference TRBV5-1 and TRBJ2-5, is as follows: KAGVTQTPRYLIKTRGQQVTLSCSPISGHRSVSWYQQTPGQGLQFLFEYFSETQRNKGNFPGRFSGRQFSNSRSEMNVSTLELGDSALYLCASKLGQAQETQYFGPGTRLLVL.

This sequence joins TRBV30 and TRBJ2-7; 7 nucleotides agree with TRBD1. This CDR3 is 13 amino acids long. The V gene end was trimmed by 3 bases and the J gene end by 3 bases; junction bases not matched to a gene: 5. The V gene's germline CDR1 is GTSNPN and CDR2 SVGIG (reference sequence). In DNA form, the CDR3 reads TGTGCCTGGAGGGAACAGGGGATCTACGAGCAGTACTTC. This encodes CAWREQGIYEQYF.

The rearrangement joins TRBV12-3 or TRBV12-4 to TRBJ1-5; the D is unclear. Trimming shortened V by 4 bases and J by 3 bases, and 7 bases separated the two germline ends. The CDR3 covers 13 residues. The CDR3 coding sequence is TGTGCCAGCAGTTCAGGTTACAATCAGCCCCAGCATTTT. Translating gives CASSSGYNQPQHF.

The J gene is TRBJ1-1, the V gene TRBV7-3; 10 bases agree with TRBD1. Germline assignment: CDR1 SGHTA and CDR2 FQGTGA. V lost 5 bases, J lost 6 bases, and 3 bases stayed unmatched. This CDR3 spans 13 amino acids. The CDR3 spells CASSRDRGSEAFF. Here the CDR3 DNA reads TGTGCCAGCAGCCGGGACAGGGGCTCTGAAGCTTTCTTT.

J is TRBJ2-2 and V is TRBV10-1, with TRBD2 matching over 12 bases. The germline V gene encodes CDR1 WNHNN and CDR2 SYGVQD (reference sequence). V shed 8 bases and J 0 bases; nucleotides not matched to a gene: 10. This CDR3 region has 18 residues. The CDR3 region is CASGERTSGIANTGELFF. CDR3 nucleotides: TGCGCCAGCGGAGAAAGGACTAGCGGGATCGCGAACACCGGGGAGCTGTTTTTT.